The 18 T cell receptor beta chains below were found in one sample sequenced in a study of PD-L1 blockade in urothelial cancer. The repertoire was sequenced with immunoSEQ multiplex PCR; TCRdb's copy has only in-frame clones and lacks some. The sample includes about 57,000 clones, roughly 81% of them seen just once. Sample time point: pretreatment peripheral blood. The input for sequencing was PBMCs, taken around atezolizumab (anti-PD-L1) treatment. The source is a man between 65 and 85 years old with urothelial cancer.

CDR3 nucleotide sequence: TGCGCCAGCAGCTTGGCCGTGTCAGGGCCCGTAGACACCGGGGAGCTGTTTTTT. Translated, it gives CASSLAVSGPVDTGELFF. The chain has TRBV5-1 and TRBJ2-2; D perhaps matches TRBD1 (5 bases). The CDR3 consists of 18 residues. With 0 bases removed from V and 3 bases from J, the gap between germline ends came to 18 bases. Germline CDR1 and CDR2: SGHRS and YFSETQ.

This sequence joins TRBV7-8 and TRBJ2-7, with TRBD1 matching over 7 bases. This CDR3 comprises 14 residues. With V trimmed by 5 bases and J by 2 bases, 6 bases remained unmatched. CDR1 SGHVS and CDR2 FQNEAQ come from the germline V gene. The CDR3 nucleotides are TGTGCCAGCAGCGGGGACAGCTCCGCCTACGAGCAGTACTTC. Its translation is CASSGDSSAYEQYF. Filled out from reference TRBV7-8 and TRBJ2-7, the complete variable domain reads GAGVSQSPRYKVAKRGQDVALRCDPISGHVSLFWYQQALGQGPEFLTYFQNEAQLDKSGLPSDRFFAERPEGSVSTLKIQRTQQEDSAVYLCASSGDSSAYEQYFGPGTRLTVT.

This rearrangement joins TRBV6-6 to TRBJ1-4; maybe TRBD1 (5 bases). Trimming left V 5 bases short and J 8 bases short, with 9 bases between. CDR1 and CDR2 from the germline V gene are MNHNY and SVGAGI (reference sequence). CDR3 length equals 12 residues. CDR3 DNA sequence: TGTGCCAGCAGTGAGCGGGACGAAAAACTGTTTTTT. Protein: CASSERDEKLFF.

V and J are TRBV7-9 and TRBJ2-5; D is perhaps TRBD2 (6 bases). In germline, CDR1 is SEHNR, CDR2 FQNEAQ (reference sequence). Trimming left V 4 bases short and J 2 bases short, with 11 bases between. The CDR3 spans 14 residues. CDR3 in amino acids: CASSSAGTQETQYF. DNA for the CDR3: TGTGCCAGCAGCTCAGCCGGGACTCAAGAGACCCAGTACTTC.

V usage is TRBV4-3 and J usage is TRBJ2-1; 8 bases agree with TRBD2. Trimming cost V 3 bases and J 7 bases; bases outside gene matches: 8. The CDR3 consists of 15 residues. Germline values: CDR1 LGHNA, CDR2 YSLEER. The CDR3 reads CASSHLAGGENEQFF. The CDR3 nucleotides are TGCGCCAGCAGCCATCTAGCGGGCGGCGAGAATGAGCAGTTCTTC.

The chain couples TRBV18 to TRBJ1-1; 12 nucleotides line up with TRBD1. The length of the CDR3 is 15 residues. Germline values: CDR1 KGHSH, CDR2 LQKENI. V gave up 1 base and J gave up 7 bases; unmatched junction bases: 4. In DNA, the CDR3 is TGTGCCAGCTCACCACTGGGACAGGGGGCAAATGAAGCTTTCTTT. Translating gives CASSPLGQGANEAFF. The entire variable domain, with the rest obtained from reference TRBV18 and TRBJ1-1, is as follows: NAGVMQNPRHLVRRRGQEARLRCSPMKGHSHVYWYRQLPEEGLKFMVYLQKENIIDESGMPKERFSAEFPKEGPSILRIQQVVRGDSAAYFCASSPLGQGANEAFFGQGTRLTVV.

The J gene is TRBJ1-1, the V gene TRBV5-3; 7 bases are a match to TRBD1. TRBV5-3 is marked as an open reading frame, function uncertain. The trim removed 5 bases at V and 1 base at J, leaving 11 bases unmatched. The CDR3 runs to 16 residues. Here the CDR3 DNA reads TGTGCCAGAAGAACAACCCCGGGACAGCAGAACACTGAAGCTTTCTTT. This codes for CARRTTPGQQNTEAFF.

This rearrangement joins TRBV5-1 to TRBJ2-1; D may be TRBD1 (6 bases). Germline-derived CDR1 and CDR2 are SGHRS and YFSETQ. V lost 2 bases to trimming and J lost 5 bases, with 17 bases between them. This CDR3 comprises 16 residues. CDR3 in DNA: TGCGCCAGCAGCTTACGACAGGCAGAGGTCCACAATGAGCAGTTCTTC. Its protein is CASSLRQAEVHNEQFF.

V is TRBV6-1 and J is TRBJ1-4; 11 nucleotides align to TRBD1. The CDR3 extends over 15 amino acids. Germline V gene data show CDR1 as MNHNS and CDR2 as SASEGT. The V segment lost 8 bases and the J segment 3 bases; nucleotides outside the gene matches: 5. Here the CDR3 DNA reads TGTGCCAGCCTGGACAGGGGGCCGGCTAATGAAAAACTGTTTTTT. Translated, it gives CASLDRGPANEKLFF.

This chain links TRBV28 with TRBJ2-7, with unresolved D. Trimming shortened V by 1 base and J by 5 bases, and 6 bases separated the two germline ends. Germline CDR1 MDHEN, CDR2 SYDVKM. The CDR3 spans 12 residues. The CDR3 spells CASSLYSDEQYF. CDR3 bases: TGTGCCAGCAGTTTATATTCGGACGAGCAGTACTTC.

J is TRBJ2-7 and V is TRBV4-2; 10 bases agree with TRBD2. V lost 2 bases to trimming and J lost 3 bases; unmatched junction nucleotides: 4. Germline V gene lookup returns CDR1 LGHNA and CDR2 YNFKEQ. The CDR3 loop spans 15 amino acids. DNA for the CDR3: TGTGCCAGCAGCCAACCGGGACTAGCGAGCTACGAGCAGTACTTC. Protein sequence: CASSQPGLASYEQYF.

The chain has TRBV5-1 and TRBJ2-7, with 8 positions matching TRBD2. This CDR3 comprises 16 residues. Germline V CDR1 and CDR2: SGHRS, YFSETQ. The junction had 9 bases not matched to a gene; V was cut back by 2 bases and J by 2 bases. CDR3 sequence: CASSFPGSGSPYEQYF. The CDR3 DNA reads TGCGCCAGCAGCTTTCCCGGGAGCGGGAGTCCCTACGAGCAGTACTTC.

The V and J genes are TRBV6-5 and TRBJ1-4; D remains unclear. Between the trimmed V and J ends, which lost 2 bases and 8 bases, there was a span of 18 bases. This CDR3 has 16 residues. The germline gives CDR1 MNHEY, CDR2 SVGAGI. The CDR3 loop is CASSYGFASRGEKLFF. The DNA of the CDR3 is TGTGCCAGCAGTTACGGATTCGCCTCCCGAGGCGAAAAACTGTTTTTT.

This chain links TRBV28 with TRBJ1-1; the match to TRBD1 covers 7 bases. Germline-derived CDR1 and CDR2 are MDHEN and SYDVKM. V shed 3 bases and J 0 bases; nucleotides not matched to a gene: 7. The CDR3 has 16 residues. Here the CDR3 DNA reads TGTGCCAGCAGTTTCGGGACAGTGATCATGAACACTGAAGCTTTCTTT. It specifies CASSFGTVIMNTEAFF.

The chain carries TRBV7-8 and TRBJ2-1; 13 bases fit TRBD2. CDR3 size: 17 residues. Unmatched junction bases numbered 3, after V lost 4 bases and J lost 0 bases. Germline lookup yields CDR1 SGHVS and CDR2 FQNEAQ. The chain's CDR3 is CASSSRTSGSSYNEQFF. CDR3 sequence (DNA): TGTGCCAGCAGCTCCCGGACTAGCGGGAGCTCCTACAATGAGCAGTTCTTC.

The gene calls are TRBV19 and TRBJ2-3, with a weak D call TRBD1 (6 bases). Germline V gene data show CDR1 as LNHDA and CDR2 as SQIVND (reference sequence). V gave up 6 bases and J gave up 9 bases, with 16 bases separating them. This CDR3 has 13 residues. CDR3 nucleotides: TGTGCCAGTAGCGGTCAGGGGTCGGTGACGCAGTATTTT. Translated: CASSGQGSVTQYF. Supplemented by reference TRBV19 and TRBJ2-3, the full variable domain reads DGGITQSPKYLFRKEGQNVTLSCEQNLNHDAMYWYRQDPGQGLRLIYYSQIVNDFQKGDIAEGYSVSREKKESFPLTVTSAQKNPTAFYLCASSGQGSVTQYFGPGTRLTVL.

V and J are TRBV6-5 and TRBJ1-1; tentatively, D is TRBD1 (5 bases). The germline CDR1 and CDR2 sequences are MNHEY and SVGAGI. The CDR3 totals 15 residues. Trimming stripped 4 bases from V and 4 bases from J, with 16 bases between. CDR3 coding DNA: TGTGCCAGCAGTTCGTCCGAAGACAGAGGCACTGAAGCTTTCTTT. Translated, it gives CASSSSEDRGTEAFF.

This rearrangement joins TRBV5-1 to TRBJ2-1; D is ambiguous. The CDR3 contains 14 residues. V was cut by 1 base and J by 5 bases, with 10 bases left in between. Germline CDR1 reads SGHRS; CDR2 reads YFSETQ. The CDR3 nucleotides are TGCGCCAGCAGCTTGTACCTACAGCACAATGAGCAGTTCTTC. This codes for CASSLYLQHNEQFF.